The 20 T cell receptor beta chains presented below share a single source sample, sequenced in a study of T cells in women clearing cervical HPV infection. Sequencing used immunoSEQ multiplex PCR; TCRdb keeps in-frame clones, though not all of them. The table counts 35,000 to 45,000 clones; less than 8% lies in the top ten. Sequences were obtained from blood buffy coat. These receptors all come from a woman aged 18 to 69 with a cervical HPV16 infection that either progressed to CIN3+ or cleared (not recorded which).

Of note for this clone: The CDR3 end lies 3 residues beyond the end of the read and is filled in from the germline J gene. The V call is TRBV19, the J call TRBJ1-5, with 7 bases identical to TRBD1. CDR3 size: 15 residues. V lost 5 bases and J lost 0; bases outside the gene matches: 4. Germline loops: CDR1 LNHDA, CDR2 SQIVND (reference sequence). The CDR3 protein is CASSFTGDSNQPQHF. The covered CDR3 bases are TGTGCCAGTAGTTTCACAGGGGATAGCAATCAGCCC.

As regards this clone: The sequenced fragment ends 3 residues before the CDR3 boundary, so the rest is inferred from the germline J gene. The chain employs TRBV20-1 and TRBJ1-5; D unresolved. CDR3 size: 12 residues. V was cut by 0 bases and J by 8 bases, with 8 bases left in between. Germline V lookup: CDR1 DFQATT, CDR2 SNEGSKA (reference sequence). Here the CDR3 reads CSARDVVEPQHF. Incomplete CDR3 DNA: TGCAGTGCTAGAGATGTGGTAGAGCCC.

In the case of this clone: The sequence runs out 3 residues before the end of the CDR3; the remainder is reconstructed from the germline J gene. Other DNA sequences within the sample encode an identical CDR3. The chain uses TRBV7-6 and TRBJ1-1; D remains unclear. The CDR3 sequence is 13 residues long. Germline CDR1 reads SGHVS; CDR2 reads FNYEAQ. Between the trimmed V and J ends, which lost 7 bases and 7 bases, there was a span of 16 bases. The DNA read from the CDR3 is TGTGCCAGCACTCCAGCGGCAGGCGTTGAA. It encodes CASTPAAGVE. The CDR3 in full is CASTPAAGVEAFF.

A note on this clone: A junction boundary mismatches the germline segment, possibly from a read error. With the read ending 3 residues before the CDR3 end, the germline J gene is used to fill in that end. V usage is TRBV6-2 or TRBV6-3 and J usage is TRBJ2-3; D gene uncertain. Germline-derived CDR1 and CDR2 are MNHEY and SVGEGT. This CDR3 has 12 residues. The CDR3 DNA, read in part, is TGTGCCAGCAGCTACTTCAGGGATACG. Its translation: CASSYFRDT. The full CDR3 sequence reads CASSYFRDTQYF.

About this clone: The read ends 3 residues early relative to the CDR3; the germline J gene fills the gap. The gene calls are TRBV19 and TRBJ1-5, with no clear D. The ends were cut back, 7 bases at V and 4 bases at J, with 11 bases in the middle. CDR1 is LNHDA, CDR2 SQIVND, per germline (reference sequence). The CDR3 totals 13 residues. CDR3 sequence reads: CASTAGVNQPQHF. CDR3 bases read: TGTGCCAGTACTGCCGGGGTTAATCAGCCC.

The CDR3 bases that were read are TGTGCCAGCAGCTTAACCCAGGGTTCTGGGGCCAACGTC. Its protein product is CASSLTQGSGANV. From start to end, the CDR3 is CASSLTQGSGANVLTF. The V call is TRBV7-7, the J call TRBJ2-6, with D possibly being TRBD1 (5 bases). The CDR3 is cut off 3 residues early in the read; its end comes from the germline J gene. CDR1 SSHAT and CDR2 FNYEAQ come from the germline V gene (reference sequence). The V end was cut by 2 bases, the J end by 1 base, with 9 bases between. This CDR3 is built from 16 residues. The full variable domain, rest sourced from reference TRBV7-7 and TRBJ2-6, is GAGVSQSPRYKVTKRGQDVTLRCDPISSHATLYWYQQALGQGPEFLTYFNYEAQPDKSGLPSDRFSAERPEGSISTLTIQRTEQRDSAMYRCASSLTQGSGANVLTFGAGSRLTVL.

Concerning this clone itself: The read terminates 3 residues before the CDR3 end, so the remaining end is supplied by the germline J gene. The genes are TRBV5-1 and TRBJ2-7; a possible D gene is TRBD2 (7 bases). The V end lost 1 base, the J end lost 5 bases, and 10 bases lay between the germline ends. Per germline, CDR1 SGHRS and CDR2 YFSETQ. The CDR3 consists of 13 residues. The CDR3 is CASSLRGGNEQYF. The covered CDR3 bases are TGCGCCAGCAGCTTGAGGGGGGGGAACGAG.

Concerning this clone: The read stops 3 residues short of the end of the CDR3; the missing end is completed from the germline J gene. This chain links TRBV7-2 with TRBJ1-2; the D is unclear. Trimming stripped 2 bases from V and 2 bases from J, with 9 bases between. The CDR3 contains 14 residues. CDR1 and CDR2 (germline): SGHTA, FQGNSA. CDR3 DNA (partial): TGTGCCAGCAGCTTAAATCGGGGAAACTATGGC. Residues: CASSLNRGNYG. The whole CDR3 protein reads CASSLNRGNYGYTF.

Remarks on this clone: The read comes to an end 3 residues before the CDR3 does, leaving the germline J gene to fill in the end. The chain is built from TRBV7-6 and TRBJ2-3; 9 bases map to TRBD2. The V and J ends lost 5 bases and 3 bases, in that order; junction bases with no gene match: 9. The CDR3 is 16 residues long. CDR1 is SGHVS, CDR2 FNYEAQ, per germline. CDR3 DNA, as far as it was read: TGTGCCAGCAGCCCAGAGGTTAGCGGGAGTACAGATACG. This codes for CASSPEVSGSTDT. The entire CDR3 sequence reads CASSPEVSGSTDTQYF. Based on the CDR3 plus reference TRBV7-6 and TRBJ2-3, the full variable domain is GAGVSQSPRYKVTKRGQDVALRCDPISGHVSLYWYRQALGQGPEFLTYFNYEAQQDKSGLPNDRFSAERPEGSISTLTIQRTEQRDSAMYRCASSPEVSGSTDTQYFGPGTRLTVL.

To note about this clone: Read coverage stops 3 residues before the CDR3 terminus; the germline J gene supplies the remainder. The chain uses TRBV7-9 and TRBJ2-7; D not resolved. The CDR3 is made up of 11 amino acids. The V and J ends lost 5 bases and 6 bases respectively, with 8 bases between them. Germline V CDR1 and CDR2: SEHNR, FQNEAQ (reference sequence). CDR3 DNA, as far as it was read: TGTGCCAGCAGCGTATTCGGCGAG. Translation gives CASSVFGE. The entire CDR3 sequence reads CASSVFGEQYF. The full variable domain, completed using reference TRBV7-9 and TRBJ2-7, is DTGVSQNPRHKITKRGQNVTFRCDPISEHNRLYWYRQTLGQGPEFLTYFQNEAQLEKSRLLSDRFSAERPKGSFSTLEIQRTEQGDSAMYLCASSVFGEQYFGPGTRLTVT.

Points on this clone: The read comes to an end 3 residues before the CDR3 does, leaving the germline J gene to fill in the end. The chain links TRBV2 to TRBJ1-4; the D is unclear. The CDR3 length is 15 residues. In germline, CDR1 is SNHLY, CDR2 FYNNEI. Trimming removed 3 bases from V and 0 bases from J, with 8 bases in between. CDR3 sequence reads: CASSERQPTNEKLFF. CDR3 bases read: TGTGCCAGCAGTGAGAGGCAACCAACTAATGAAAAA.

On this clone: Read data end 3 residues before the CDR3 end; the end is taken from the germline J gene. The chain uses TRBV30 and TRBJ2-2, with D possibly matching TRBD1 (5 bases). Per the germline V gene, CDR1 is GTSNPN and CDR2 is SVGIG (reference sequence). CDR3 size: 13 residues. The CDR3 loop reads CAWRRQEGEKLFF. The part of the CDR3 DNA that was read is TGTGCCTGGAGGAGGCAGGAAGGGGAAAAG.

With regard to this clone: With the read ending 3 residues before the CDR3 end, the germline J gene is used to fill in that end. The chain uses TRBV18 and TRBJ1-5, with D hard to call. V lost 2 bases and J 9 bases, leaving 8 bases between the germline ends. Germline CDR1 KGHSH, CDR2 LQKENI. The length of the CDR3 is 12 residues. The CDR3 region is CASSPEKGPQHF. Partial CDR3 DNA: TGTGCCAGCTCACCAGAGAAGGGGCCC.

Notes on this clone: The CDR3 end lies 3 residues beyond the end of the read and is filled in from the germline J gene. The chain carries TRBV27 and TRBJ1-5; 10 nucleotides match TRBD1. Germline V lookup: CDR1 MNHEY, CDR2 SMNVEV (reference sequence). CDR3 length: 17 amino acids. The trim removed 5 bases at V and 6 bases at J, leaving 13 bases unmatched. The DNA read from the CDR3 is TGTGCCAGCAGTCCTAGCCCGACAGGGGGCGTGGGTCAGCCC. Its protein is CASSPSPTGGVGQP. The entire CDR3 is CASSPSPTGGVGQPQHF.

Details on this clone: The read ends 3 residues before the CDR3 terminus; that terminus is restored from the germline J gene. The V and J genes are TRBV6-4 and TRBJ1-1; D gene unclear. Germline V gene sequence: CDR1 MRHNA, CDR2 SNTAGT. The CDR3 is made up of 13 amino acids. V was trimmed by 0 bases and J by 3 bases, leaving 5 bases between them. This CDR3 reads CASSDSSDTEAFF. The covered CDR3 bases are TGTGCCAGCAGTGACTCCTCGGACACTGAA.

Comment on this clone: Coverage ceases 3 residues before the CDR3 finishes, and the germline J gene fills in the end. The rearrangement uses TRBV29-1 and TRBJ2-3; D not certain. The CDR3 covers 11 residues. Germline V gives CDR1 SQVTM, CDR2 ANQGSEA. Incomplete CDR3 DNA: TGCAGCGGAGAACTTCAAGAGACG. Its protein product is CSGELQET. The entire CDR3 is CSGELQETQYF.

On this clone itself: The CDR3 end lies 3 residues beyond the end of the read and is filled in from the germline J gene. V and J are TRBV29-1 and TRBJ1-1, with D perhaps matching TRBD1 (6 bases). This CDR3 is 14 amino acids long. V was cut by 4 bases and J by 4 bases, with 16 bases left in between. Germline CDR1 reads SQVTM; CDR2 reads ANQGSEA. The DNA read from the CDR3 is TGCAGCGTTGCGAGGCAGGGGATTATCACTGAA. Translated, it gives CSVARQGIITE. The whole CDR3 protein is CSVARQGIITEAFF.

About this clone: The read ends 3 residues before the CDR3 terminus; that terminus is restored from the germline J gene. The chain is built from TRBV6-4 and TRBJ2-3; 7 nucleotides line up with TRBD2. The CDR3 contains 16 residues. V trimming: 2 bases; J trimming: 2 bases; junction bases outside the gene matches: 7. Germline CDR1 is MRHNA and CDR2 is SNTAGT. The DNA read from the CDR3 is TGTGCCAGCAGTGACGGGGCTAGCGGTTACACAGATACG. As protein: CASSDGASGYTDT. From start to end, the CDR3 is CASSDGASGYTDTQYF.

Of note for this clone: The read is 3 residues too short to cover the CDR3 end, so that end is filled in from the germline J gene. The V and J genes are TRBV6-1 and TRBJ1-1; D is undetermined. This CDR3 has 14 amino acids. Per the germline V gene, CDR1 is MNHNS and CDR2 is SASEGT. The V and J ends lost 1 base and 3 bases respectively, with 9 bases between them. CDR3 bases read: TGTGCCAGCAGTGAAGACGTCAGGTACACTGAA. Residues: CASSEDVRYTE. The full CDR3 protein is CASSEDVRYTEAFF.

Notes on this clone: Read coverage stops 3 residues before the CDR3 terminus; the germline J gene supplies the remainder. The chain carries TRBV28 and TRBJ1-2; possible D gene TRBD1, 6 bases. The CDR3 sequence is 14 residues long. V lost 5 bases, J lost 4 bases, and 14 bases lay in between. Germline lookup yields CDR1 MDHEN and CDR2 SYDVKM. This CDR3 is CASSLQGLFYGYTF. The DNA read from the CDR3 is TGTGCCAGCAGTCTACAGGGTCTCTTCTATGGC.